This T cell receptor (beta chain) was captured in a study of blood T cell repertoires in COVID-19. Study at large: The origin of the acute and convalescent COVID-19 samples was the United States, Italy and Spain.

As originally analysed: Nucleated cell counts were estimated from reference gene primer amplification. Generated by immunoSEQ multiplex PCR, the TCRdb table keeps only in-frame clones and is missing some. The V and J calls and clone size are taken from that table; D and trimming were inferred from the DNA. This sample has around 60,000 clones; around 79% occur once, and the top ten carry under 35%. V shed 5 bases and J shed 2 bases, with 9 bases lying between them. The length of the CDR3 is 13 residues. From germline, CDR1 is MDHEN and CDR2 SYDVKM. The sample consisted of peripheral blood. The chain uses TRBV28 and TRBJ2-5, with D maybe TRBD1 (5 bases). The receptor was isolated from a human donor in a cohort sampled during active COVID-19. CDR3 loop: CASSKGNQETQYF. DNA for the CDR3: TGTGCCAGCAGTAAGGGGAATCAAGAGACCCAGTACTTC.